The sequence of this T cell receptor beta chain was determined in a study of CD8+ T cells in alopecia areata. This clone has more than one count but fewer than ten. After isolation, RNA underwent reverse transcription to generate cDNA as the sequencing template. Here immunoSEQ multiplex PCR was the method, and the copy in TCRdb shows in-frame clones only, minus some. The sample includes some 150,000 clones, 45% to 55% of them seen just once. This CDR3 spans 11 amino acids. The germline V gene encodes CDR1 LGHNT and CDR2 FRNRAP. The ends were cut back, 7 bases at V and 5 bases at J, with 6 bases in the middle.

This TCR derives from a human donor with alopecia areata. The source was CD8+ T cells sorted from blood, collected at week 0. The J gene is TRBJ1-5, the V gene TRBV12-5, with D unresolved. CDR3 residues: CASAIDQPQHF. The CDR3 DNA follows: TGTGCTAGTGCCATCGATCAGCCCCAGCATTTT.